This T cell receptor beta chain was sequenced in a study of response to subunit inactivated influenza vaccine (dated by TCRdb to between 2017 and 2018). As for the study more broadly: Deep quantitative T cell receptor repertoire profiling was used in the study to track responses to a trivalent subunit inactivated influenza vaccine.

Between the V and J ends, shortened by 4 bases and 7 bases respectively, the junction contains 11 bases. There are 13 amino acids in the CDR3, from cysteine to phenylalanine inclusive. Just CDR3 DNA is preserved here, 39 bases in frame from base 1. From a lookup of the germline V gene, CDR1 and CDR2 are MNHEY and SVGEGT. Receptor amplification or capture employed RT-PCR. The instrument was an Illumina HiSeq 2500. TCRdb cleaned the public reads at Q25 with fastp, built clones with MiXCR and kept in-frame beta chains. Each record represents a unique CDR3 protein, reported with the most common genes and DNA among its rows. This sample has about 700,000 distinct CDR3 sequences in its table, and roughly 14% of those were observed once. 6.5% to 8.5% of the sample is taken by the ten largest. Beyond this particular receptor, the publication reports: It was suggested by the authors that each seasonal influenza vaccination may recruit only a limited number of new T cells.

This clonotype was found many times. Its antigen specificity is not known. No quality values exist for individual bases; no much larger clone is one base distant. Rearrangement joined TRBV6-2 or TRBV6-3 to TRBJ2-1; the D call could be TRBD1 or TRBD2, with each sharing 5 bases. This TCR came from a man aged 45-65 years who received an inactivated influenza vaccine. Donor details come from another sample of the same person, matched by shared clones. Here the sequenced sample was PBMCs from blood, taken 14 days before vaccination. The bases are TGTGCCAGCAGTTTCCGGGGCTGGAATGAGCAGTTCTTC. Its translation is CASSFRGWNEQFF.